The 22 T cell receptor beta chains in this list originate from one sample, sequenced in a study of T cells in Graves' hyperthyroidism and ophthalmopathy. Authors of the study amplified TCR beta CDR3 regions from RNA transcripts. The HTBI set primed first-round TCR CDR3 RT-PCR. TCRdb fed the multiplex PCR reads into MiXCR, producing one record per CDR3 protein. The table shows a few hundred thousand distinct CDR3 sequences, with roughly 15% occurring only once. Sequencing used blood. These receptors came from a woman aged 40 to 55 with Graves' ophthalmopathy.

This clonotype was observed a few times. The CDR3 reads CASSLAMGLGLEDTQYF. For the CDR3, the DNA is TGTGCCAGCAGTTTAGCCATGGGACTAGGCCTAGAAGATACGCAGTATTTT. The rearrangement joins TRBV12-3 or TRBV12-4 to TRBJ2-3; 8 bases are shared with TRBD2. The length of the CDR3 is 17 residues. Trimming cost V 0 bases and J 5 bases; bases outside gene matches: 10.

The chain carries TRBV12-3 or TRBV12-4 and TRBJ1-4, with D unclear. The germline V and J ends were trimmed by 6 bases and 8 bases, with 16 bases remaining between them. The CDR3 covers 14 residues. The CDR3 region is CASSPLWAGEKLFF. The DNA for the CDR3 is TGTGCCAGCAGCCCCTTGTGGGCAGGAGAAAAACTGTTTTTT.

The chain recombines TRBV5-5 with TRBJ2-7, with D perhaps being TRBD1 or TRBD2 (5 bases each). The CDR3 contains 14 residues. Germline CDR1 is SGHKS and CDR2 is YYEKEE (reference sequence). V gave up 2 bases and J gave up 0 bases, with 9 bases separating them. The CDR3 spells CASSLEGTSYEQYF. The CDR3 DNA is TGTGCCAGCAGCTTAGAGGGGACCTCCTACGAGCAGTACTTC. The full variable domain, in which reference TRBV5-5 and TRBJ2-7 provide the parts outside the CDR3, is DAGVTQSPTHLIKTRGQQVTLRCSPISGHKSVSWYQQVLGQGPQFIFQYYEKEERGRGNFPDRFSARQFPNYSSELNVNALLLGDSALYLCASSLEGTSYEQYFGPGTRLTVT.

This clonotype was picked up a small number of times. This chain links TRBV3-1 with TRBJ1-6; a weak D match, TRBD1 (5 bases). V shed 9 bases and J shed 0 bases, with 9 bases lying between them. Looked up from germline, CDR1 is LGHDT and CDR2 is YNNKEL (reference sequence). This CDR3 is built from 14 residues. In DNA, the CDR3 is TGTGCCAGTACCGGGGGCTCCTATAATTCACCCCTCCACTTT. As protein: CASTGGSYNSPLHF. Full variable domain (rest looked up from reference TRBV3-1 and TRBJ1-6): DTAVSQTPKYLVTQMGNDKSIKCEQNLGHDTMYWYKQDSKKFLKIMFSYNNKELIINETVPNRFSPKSPDKAHLNLHINSLELGDSAVYFCASTGGSYNSPLHFGNGTRLTVT.

This rearrangement joins TRBV28 to TRBJ1-2, with D hard to call. Germline V CDR1 and CDR2: MDHEN, SYDVKM. The CDR3 contains 12 residues. Trimming removed 2 bases at V and 4 bases at J, with 5 bases between. In DNA, the CDR3 is TGTGCCAGCAGTTTACAGACCTATGGCTACACCTTC. Translated: CASSLQTYGYTF.

This clonotype appeared a few times. The chain is built from TRBV4-1 and TRBJ1-1; 9 positions agree with TRBD1. The CDR3 consists of 16 residues. Germline assignment: CDR1 MGHRA and CDR2 YSYEKL. Trimming cost V 4 bases and J 5 bases; bases outside gene matches: 11. The CDR3 spells CASSRGQGGLGTEAFF. The DNA of the CDR3 is TGCGCCAGCAGCCGGGGACAGGGTGGTCTTGGAACTGAAGCTTTCTTT.

In this sample, this clonotype turned up a few times. The chain couples TRBV6-9 to TRBJ1-3; possible D gene TRBD1, 6 bases. CDR3 length equals 16 residues. The germline gives CDR1 MNHGY, CDR2 SVAAGI. The V end lost 3 bases, the J end lost 4 bases, and 16 bases lay between the germline ends. The CDR3 sequence is CASSYGQSFRGNTIYF. In DNA, the CDR3 is TGTGCCAGCAGTTACGGACAGTCGTTTCGGGGAAACACCATATATTTT.

This clonotype has at least ten counts. V gene TRBV2 combines with J gene TRBJ1-6, with 7 positions matching TRBD1. CDR1 and CDR2 from the germline V gene are SNHLY and FYNNEI. J lost 10 bases, V lost 3 bases, and 9 bases had no gene match. This CDR3 comprises 15 residues. CDR3 residues: CASSEGGGRGSPLHF. The CDR3, as DNA: TGTGCCAGCAGTGAGGGAGGGGGCAGGGGATCACCCCTCCACTTT.

In its sample, this clonotype was seen many times. The chain couples TRBV2 to TRBJ2-1; TRBD1 matches 11 bases. Germline V gene lookup returns CDR1 SNHLY and CDR2 FYNNEI. CDR3 length equals 17 residues. V lost 3 bases to trimming and J lost 8 bases; unmatched junction nucleotides: 12. CDR3 DNA: TGTGCCAGCAGTGACTGGGGGACAGGGGGAAGATTGGATGAGCAGTTCTTC. This encodes CASSDWGTGGRLDEQFF.

The sample holds many counts of this clonotype. At one end the junction does not follow the germline gene, possibly because of a read error. The gene calls are TRBV6-5 and TRBJ1-1, with TRBD1 as a possible D gene (5 bases). Germline-derived CDR1 and CDR2 are MNHEY and SVGAGI. This CDR3 has 13 amino acids. This chain's CDR3 is CASSNSGNQVAFF. For the CDR3, the DNA is TGTGCCAGCAGTAACTCAGGGAACCAGGTAGCTTTCTTT.

Comments on this clonotype: An end of the junction does not agree with germline; a read error may underlie this. The rearrangement links TRBV9 to TRBJ2-7; D may match TRBD1 or TRBD2 (6 bases each). This CDR3 has 14 amino acids. Germline V gene sequence: CDR1 SGDLS, CDR2 YYNGEE. The CDR3 loop reads CAGSGGAFQGEQYF. The CDR3 DNA follows: TGTGCCGGCAGCGGAGGGGCGTTTCAGGGGGAGCAGTACTTC.

Worth noting for this clonotype: This may arise from a read error, as a much more abundant clone is one base away. V usage is TRBV10-3 and J usage is TRBJ2-5; TRBD2 matches 9 bases. The CDR3 spans 15 residues. CDR1 and CDR2 (germline): ENHRY, SYGVKD. The V gene end was trimmed by 6 bases and the J gene end by 2 bases; junction bases not matched to a gene: 7. This CDR3 reads CAIRVGLAGQETQYF. Here the CDR3 DNA reads TGTGCCATCAGAGTCGGCCTAGCGGGACAAGAGACCCAGTACTTC.

This clonotype was recorded many times. The chain employs TRBV11-2 and TRBJ2-3, with 10 bases fitting TRBD2. Germline V gives CDR1 SGHAT, CDR2 FQNNGV. The V gene end was trimmed by 1 base and the J gene end by 11 bases; junction bases not matched to a gene: 6. This CDR3 contains 14 residues. In DNA, the CDR3 is TGTGCCAGCAGCTTAGTACCTAGCGGGGGTGTGCAGTATTTT. Protein sequence: CASSLVPSGGVQYF.

This clonotype was detected ten times or more. V and J are TRBV12-3 or TRBV12-4 and TRBJ2-3; 9 bases agree with TRBD2. Trimming removed 8 bases from V and 3 bases from J; junction bases left unmatched: 15. The CDR3 is 17 residues long. CDR3 nucleotide sequence: TGTGCCAGCGGTGATGGGACTAGCCCCGAGAGGACAGATACGCAGTATTTT. Translation gives CASGDGTSPERTDTQYF.

This clonotype was detected ten times or more. The gene calls are TRBV29-1 and TRBJ2-7, with D possibly called TRBD1 or TRBD2 (5 bases each). Germline assignment: CDR1 SQVTM and CDR2 ANQGSEA. This CDR3 contains 13 residues. V shed 3 bases and J shed 2 bases, with 11 bases lying between them. CDR3 sequence reads: CSVEGVNPYEQYF. CDR3 DNA sequence: TGCAGCGTTGAGGGGGTAAACCCCTACGAGCAGTACTTC.

Details on this clonotype: Sequence at one end of the junction differs from germline and may be a read error. This chain uses TRBV7-9 with TRBJ2-7, with D possibly called TRBD1 or TRBD2 (5 bases each). The CDR3 spans 15 residues. Per the germline V gene, CDR1 is SEHNR and CDR2 is FQNEAQ (reference sequence). As DNA, the CDR3 is TGTGCCAGCAGCTTAGCGTCGGGACGGCCCTACAAGCAGTACTTC. This codes for CASSLASGRPYKQYF.

The chain recombines TRBV15 with TRBJ2-1; 8 nucleotides line up with TRBD2. The junction had 6 bases not matched to a gene; V was cut back by 1 base and J by 7 bases. Germline CDR1 and CDR2: LNHNV and YYDKDF (reference sequence). The length of the CDR3 is 15 residues. CDR3 residues: CATSRAGGPLNEQFF. For the CDR3, the DNA is TGTGCCACCAGCAGAGCGGGGGGGCCTCTGAATGAGCAGTTCTTC.

In its sample, this clonotype was seen many times. V is TRBV28 and J is TRBJ2-3; TRBD2 is a possible D gene (6 bases). V was trimmed by 6 bases and J by 2 bases, leaving 24 bases between them. Germline lookup yields CDR1 MDHEN and CDR2 SYDVKM. This CDR3 contains 18 residues. This CDR3 is CASSSGGSWGSITDTQYF. CDR3 in DNA: TGTGCCAGCAGCAGTGGGGGGTCTTGGGGGTCCATCACAGATACGCAGTATTTT.

A single count supports this clonotype. This chain joins TRBV12-3 or TRBV12-4 and TRBJ2-1, with 14 bases aligning to TRBD2. Trimming at V came to 0 bases and at J to 3 bases, leaving 4 bases not matched to a gene. The CDR3 extends over 18 amino acids. CDR3 DNA sequence: TGTGCCAGCAGTTTAGCCCCCGGACTAGCGGGGGGCTACAATGAGCAGTTCTTC. Amino acids: CASSLAPGLAGGYNEQFF.

This clonotype appeared many times. The V and J genes are TRBV30 and TRBJ1-3; D is unclear. CDR1 and CDR2 (germline): GTSNPN, SVGIG (reference sequence). The CDR3 contains 15 residues. With 5 bases removed from V and 3 bases from J, the gap between germline ends came to 17 bases. The CDR3 nucleotides read TGTGCCTGGGAAACGCTTGAGGGCTATGGAAACACCATATATTTT. Translating it yields CAWETLEGYGNTIYF.

In its sample, this clonotype was seen many times. The rearrangement joins TRBV27 to TRBJ2-1, with TRBD2 matching 9 bases. Germline lookup yields CDR1 MNHEY and CDR2 SMNVEV (reference sequence). V trimming: 6 bases; J trimming: 8 bases; junction bases outside the gene matches: 14. The CDR3 is 16 amino acids. CDR3 loop: CASSSRAGGFIHEQFF. CDR3 coding DNA: TGTGCCAGCAGCTCGAGAGCGGGGGGCTTTATCCATGAGCAGTTCTTC.

This clonotype was detected only a few times. The junction does not match germline at one end; this may be a read error. The chain joins TRBV11-2 to TRBJ2-1, with TRBD2 as a possible D gene (6 bases). This CDR3 contains 13 residues. Germline values: CDR1 SGHAT, CDR2 FQNNGV. CDR3 in DNA: TGTGTCAGCAGCTTTTCTCAGGTGGCGGAGGGTTTCTTC. Its translation: CVSSFSQVAEGFF.